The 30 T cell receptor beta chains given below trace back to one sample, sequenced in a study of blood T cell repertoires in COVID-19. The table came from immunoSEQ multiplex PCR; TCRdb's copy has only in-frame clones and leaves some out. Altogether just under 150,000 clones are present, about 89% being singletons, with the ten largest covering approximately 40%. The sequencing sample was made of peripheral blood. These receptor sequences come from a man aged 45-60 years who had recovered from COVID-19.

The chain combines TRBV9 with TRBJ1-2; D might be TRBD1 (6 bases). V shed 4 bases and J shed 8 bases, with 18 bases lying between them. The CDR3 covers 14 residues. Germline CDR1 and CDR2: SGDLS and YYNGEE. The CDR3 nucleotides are TGTGCCAGCAGCCCCCGGGACACCCTTTACGGCTACACCTTC. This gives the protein CASSPRDTLYGYTF.

CDR3 region: CASSGQANEQFF. CDR3 in DNA: TGCGCCAGCAGTGGACAGGCGAATGAGCAGTTCTTC. This chain links TRBV10-1 with TRBJ2-1; tentative D call: TRBD1 (6 bases). Between the trimmed V and J ends, which lost 4 bases and 7 bases, there was a span of 8 bases. CDR3 length equals 12 residues. Germline V CDR1 and CDR2: WNHNN, SYGVQD (reference sequence).

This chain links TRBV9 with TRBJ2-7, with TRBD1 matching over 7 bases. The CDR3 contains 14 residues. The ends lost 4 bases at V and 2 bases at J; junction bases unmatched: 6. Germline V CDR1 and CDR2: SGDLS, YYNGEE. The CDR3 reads CASSHGDSPYEQYF. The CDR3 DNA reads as TGTGCCAGCAGCCATGGGGACAGCCCCTACGAGCAGTACTTC. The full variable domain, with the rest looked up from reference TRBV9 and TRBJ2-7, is DSGVTQTPKHLITATGQRVTLRCSPRSGDLSVYWYQQSLDQGLQFLIQYYNGEERAKGNILERFSAQQFPDLHSELNLSSLELGDSALYFCASSHGDSPYEQYFGPGTRLTVT.

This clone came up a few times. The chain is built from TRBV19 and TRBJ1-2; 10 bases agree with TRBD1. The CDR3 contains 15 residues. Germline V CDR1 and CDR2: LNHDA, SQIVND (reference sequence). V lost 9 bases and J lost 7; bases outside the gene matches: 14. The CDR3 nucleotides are TGTGCCAGCGACCCCGACAGGGGGCGCGGCTCTGGCTACACCTTC. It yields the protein CASDPDRGRGSGYTF.

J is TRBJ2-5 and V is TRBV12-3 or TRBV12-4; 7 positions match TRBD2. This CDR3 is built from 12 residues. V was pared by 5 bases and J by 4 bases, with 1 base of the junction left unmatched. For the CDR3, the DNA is TGTGCCAGCAGTGGCGGGGGAGAGACCCAGTACTTC. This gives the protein CASSGGGETQYF.

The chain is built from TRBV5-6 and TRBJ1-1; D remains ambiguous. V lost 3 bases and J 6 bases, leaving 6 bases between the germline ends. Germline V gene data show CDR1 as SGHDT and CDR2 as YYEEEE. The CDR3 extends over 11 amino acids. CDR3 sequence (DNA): TGTGCCAGCAGCTCCCGGGCTGAAGCTTTCTTT. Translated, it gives CASSSRAEAFF. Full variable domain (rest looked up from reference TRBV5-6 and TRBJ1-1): DAGVTQSPTHLIKTRGQQVTLRCSPKSGHDTVSWYQQALGQGPQFIFQYYEEEERQRGNFPDRFSGHQFPNYSSELNVNALLLGDSALYLCASSSRAEAFFGQGTRLTVV.

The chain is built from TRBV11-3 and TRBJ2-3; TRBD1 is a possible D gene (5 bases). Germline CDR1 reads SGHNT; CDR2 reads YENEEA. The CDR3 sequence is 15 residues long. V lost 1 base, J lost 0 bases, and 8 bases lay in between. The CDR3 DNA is TGTGCCAGCAGCTTAGGGACACGTAGCACAGATACGCAGTATTTT. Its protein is CASSLGTRSTDTQYF.

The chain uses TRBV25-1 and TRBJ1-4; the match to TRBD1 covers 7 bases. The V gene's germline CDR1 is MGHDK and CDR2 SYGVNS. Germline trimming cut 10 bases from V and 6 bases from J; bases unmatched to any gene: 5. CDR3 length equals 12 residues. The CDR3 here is CATRQGDEKLFF. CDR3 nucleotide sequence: TGTGCCACCAGACAGGGTGATGAAAAACTGTTTTTT. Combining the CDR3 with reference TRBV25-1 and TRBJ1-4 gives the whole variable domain EADIYQTPRYLVIGTGKKITLECSQTMGHDKMYWYQQDPGMELHLIHYSYGVNSTEKGDLSSESTVSRIRTEHFPLTLESARPSHTSQYLCATRQGDEKLFFGSGTQLSVL.

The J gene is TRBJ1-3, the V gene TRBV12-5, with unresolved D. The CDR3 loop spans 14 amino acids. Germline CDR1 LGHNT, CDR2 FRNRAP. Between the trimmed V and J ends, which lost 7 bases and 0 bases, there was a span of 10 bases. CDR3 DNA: TGTGCTAGTGCCCTCGAGAGCTCTGGAAACACCATATATTTT. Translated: CASALESSGNTIYF.

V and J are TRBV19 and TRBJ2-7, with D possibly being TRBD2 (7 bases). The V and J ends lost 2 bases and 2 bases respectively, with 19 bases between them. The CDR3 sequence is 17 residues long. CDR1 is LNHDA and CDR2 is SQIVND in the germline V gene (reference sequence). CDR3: CASSIKGGGGGTYEQYF. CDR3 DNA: TGTGCCAGTAGTATAAAAGGTGGCGGGGGCGGGACCTACGAGCAGTACTTC.

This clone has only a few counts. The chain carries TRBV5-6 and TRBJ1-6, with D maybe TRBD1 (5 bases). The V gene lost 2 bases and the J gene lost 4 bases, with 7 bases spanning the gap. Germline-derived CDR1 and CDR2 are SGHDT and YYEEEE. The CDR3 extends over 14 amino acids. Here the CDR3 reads CASSFRTYNSPLHF. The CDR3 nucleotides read TGTGCCAGCAGCTTTCGGACATATAATTCACCCCTCCACTTT.

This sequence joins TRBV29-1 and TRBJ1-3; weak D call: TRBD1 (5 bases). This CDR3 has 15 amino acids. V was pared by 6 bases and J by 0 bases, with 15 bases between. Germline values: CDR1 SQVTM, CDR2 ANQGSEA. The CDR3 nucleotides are TGCAGCGTCCAAACAGGTCCCAACTCTGGAAACACCATATATTTT. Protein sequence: CSVQTGPNSGNTIYF.

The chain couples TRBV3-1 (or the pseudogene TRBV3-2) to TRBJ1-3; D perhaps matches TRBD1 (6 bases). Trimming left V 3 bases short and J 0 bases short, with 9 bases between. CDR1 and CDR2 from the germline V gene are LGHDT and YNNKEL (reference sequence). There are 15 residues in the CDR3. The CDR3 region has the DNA TGTGCCAGCAGCCAGGGACAAAGCTCTGGAAACACCATATATTTT. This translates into CASSQGQSSGNTIYF.

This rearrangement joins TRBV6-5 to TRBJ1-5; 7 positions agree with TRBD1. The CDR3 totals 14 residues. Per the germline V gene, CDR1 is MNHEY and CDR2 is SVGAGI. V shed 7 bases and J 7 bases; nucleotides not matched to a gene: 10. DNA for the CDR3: TGTGCCAGCACTAAAACAAGGGGGCAGCAGCCCCAGCATTTT. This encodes CASTKTRGQQPQHF.

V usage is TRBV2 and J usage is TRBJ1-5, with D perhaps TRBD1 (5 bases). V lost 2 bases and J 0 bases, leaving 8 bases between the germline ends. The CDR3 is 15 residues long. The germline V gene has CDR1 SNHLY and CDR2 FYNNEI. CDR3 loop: CASSELTVSNQPQHF. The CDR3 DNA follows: TGTGCCAGCAGTGAACTGACAGTTAGCAATCAGCCCCAGCATTTT.

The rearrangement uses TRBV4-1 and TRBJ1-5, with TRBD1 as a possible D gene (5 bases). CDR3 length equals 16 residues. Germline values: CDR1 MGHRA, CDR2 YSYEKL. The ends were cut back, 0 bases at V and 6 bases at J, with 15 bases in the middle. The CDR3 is CASSQDSGGEGQPQHF. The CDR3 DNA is TGCGCCAGCAGCCAAGATTCCGGAGGGGAAGGTCAGCCCCAGCATTTT.

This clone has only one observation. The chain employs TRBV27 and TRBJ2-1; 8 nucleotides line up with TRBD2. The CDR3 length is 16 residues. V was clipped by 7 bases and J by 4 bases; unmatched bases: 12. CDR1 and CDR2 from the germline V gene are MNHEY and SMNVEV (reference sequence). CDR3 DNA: TGTGCCAGCACCTTACACGGGGGGGCAGGTTACAATGAGCAGTTCTTC. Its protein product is CASTLHGGAGYNEQFF.

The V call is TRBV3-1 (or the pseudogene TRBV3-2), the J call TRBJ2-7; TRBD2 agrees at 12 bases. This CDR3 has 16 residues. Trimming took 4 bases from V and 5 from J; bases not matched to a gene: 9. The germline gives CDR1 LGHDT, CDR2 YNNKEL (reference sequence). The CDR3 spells CASSPSRLAGVNEQYF. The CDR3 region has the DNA TGTGCCAGCAGCCCATCCCGACTAGCGGGGGTTAACGAGCAGTACTTC.

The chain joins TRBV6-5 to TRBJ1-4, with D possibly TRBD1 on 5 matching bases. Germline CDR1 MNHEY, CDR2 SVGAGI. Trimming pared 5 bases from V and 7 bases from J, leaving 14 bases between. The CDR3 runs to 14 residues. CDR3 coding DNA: TGTGCCAGCAGTACCAGGGTAACAGGTGAAAAACTGTTTTTT. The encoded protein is CASSTRVTGEKLFF.

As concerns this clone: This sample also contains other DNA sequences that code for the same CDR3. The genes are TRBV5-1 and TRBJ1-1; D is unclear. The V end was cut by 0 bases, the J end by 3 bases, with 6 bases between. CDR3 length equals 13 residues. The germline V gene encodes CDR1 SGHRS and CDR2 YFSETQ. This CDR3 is CASSLGGDTEAFF. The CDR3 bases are TGCGCCAGCAGCTTGGGGGGAGACACTGAAGCTTTCTTT.

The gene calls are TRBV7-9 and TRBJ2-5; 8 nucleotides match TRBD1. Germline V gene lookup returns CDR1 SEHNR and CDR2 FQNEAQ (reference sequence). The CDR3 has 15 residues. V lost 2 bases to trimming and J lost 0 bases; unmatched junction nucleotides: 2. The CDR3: CASSLTGGYQETQYF. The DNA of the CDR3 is TGTGCCAGCAGCTTAACAGGGGGGTACCAAGAGACCCAGTACTTC.

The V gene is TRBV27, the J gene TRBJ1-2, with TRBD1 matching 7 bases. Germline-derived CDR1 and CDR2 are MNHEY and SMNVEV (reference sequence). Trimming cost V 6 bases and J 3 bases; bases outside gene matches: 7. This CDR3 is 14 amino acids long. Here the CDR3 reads CASSFTGDDYGYTF. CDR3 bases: TGTGCCAGCAGCTTCACAGGGGATGACTATGGCTACACCTTC.

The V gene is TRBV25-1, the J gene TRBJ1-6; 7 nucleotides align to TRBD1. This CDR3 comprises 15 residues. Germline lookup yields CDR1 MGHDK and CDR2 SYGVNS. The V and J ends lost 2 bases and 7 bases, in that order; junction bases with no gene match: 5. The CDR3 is CASSEQTGYNSPLHF. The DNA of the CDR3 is TGTGCCAGCAGTGAACAGACAGGGTACAATTCACCCCTCCACTTT.

As DNA, the CDR3 is TGTGCCATCAGTGAGGGGGGGGGTTCGTATACGCAGTATTTT. Encoded protein: CAISEGGGSYTQYF. The genes are TRBV10-3 and TRBJ2-3, with TRBD2 matching 7 bases. From germline, CDR1 is ENHRY and CDR2 SYGVKD. The CDR3 has 14 residues. The junction had 6 bases not matched to a gene; V was cut back by 2 bases and J by 7 bases.

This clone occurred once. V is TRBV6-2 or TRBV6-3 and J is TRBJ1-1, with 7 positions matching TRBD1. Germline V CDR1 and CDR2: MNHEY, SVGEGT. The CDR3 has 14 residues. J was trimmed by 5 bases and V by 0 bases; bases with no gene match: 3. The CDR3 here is CASSYSSRGTEAFF. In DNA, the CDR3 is TGTGCCAGCAGTTACTCGAGCAGGGGGACTGAAGCTTTCTTT.

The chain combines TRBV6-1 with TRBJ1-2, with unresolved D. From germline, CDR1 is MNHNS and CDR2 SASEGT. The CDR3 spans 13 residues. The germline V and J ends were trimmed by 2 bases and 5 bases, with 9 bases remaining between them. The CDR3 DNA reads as TGTGCCAGCAGTGAATCGTCAGGTTATGGCTACACCTTC. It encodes CASSESSGYGYTF.

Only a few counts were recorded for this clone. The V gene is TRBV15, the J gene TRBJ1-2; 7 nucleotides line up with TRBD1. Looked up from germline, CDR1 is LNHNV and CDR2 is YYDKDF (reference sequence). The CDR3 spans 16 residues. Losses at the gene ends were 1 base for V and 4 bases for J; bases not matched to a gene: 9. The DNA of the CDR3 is TGTGCCACCAGCAGAGGAACAGGGGTATTTAGCTATGGCTACACCTTC. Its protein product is CATSRGTGVFSYGYTF.

The CDR3 sequence is CASSRLPGQQETQYF. CDR3 DNA: TGTGCCAGCAGTCGCCTTCCGGGACAGCAAGAGACCCAGTACTTC. The chain is built from TRBV7-2 and TRBJ2-5, with 7 bases matching TRBD1. This CDR3 contains 15 residues. J gave up 2 bases and V 6 bases, and 9 bases lay outside the gene matches. CDR1 is SGHTA, CDR2 FQGNSA, per germline.

Written as DNA, the CDR3 is TGTGCCAGCAGTTTAGCGGGGGTCCCCGTCAATGAGCAGTTCTTC. Translating gives CASSLAGVPVNEQFF. This chain links TRBV27 with TRBJ2-1; 7 positions match TRBD2. J lost 6 bases, V lost 2 bases, and 7 bases had no gene match. The CDR3 has 15 residues. CDR1 is MNHEY, CDR2 SMNVEV, per germline (reference sequence).

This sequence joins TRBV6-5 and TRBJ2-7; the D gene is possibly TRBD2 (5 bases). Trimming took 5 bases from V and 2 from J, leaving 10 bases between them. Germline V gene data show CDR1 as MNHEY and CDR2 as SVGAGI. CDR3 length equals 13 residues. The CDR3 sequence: CASSKTGTYEQYF. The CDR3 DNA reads TGTGCCAGCAGTAAGACGGGGACCTACGAGCAGTACTTC.